This TCR beta chain stems from a study of T cell responses to AZD1222 COVID-19 vaccine. Notes on the study in general: Epitopes outside B.1.351 and B.1.1.7 mutated regions reportedly drew nearly half of spike TCRs. Spike-specific TCR breadth and depth went up after people got two AZD1222 doses.

Regarding this clone: The antigen is undetermined.

Here immunoSEQ multiplex PCR was the method, and the copy in TCRdb shows in-frame clones only, minus some. Of about 24,000 clones in the sample, about 88% are singletons; the top ten hold 7% to 8.5%. Germline V gene lookup returns CDR1 PRHDT and CDR2 FYEKMQ (reference sequence). This CDR3 has 16 amino acids. The ends were cut back, 0 bases at V and 0 bases at J, with 8 bases in the middle. The chain couples TRBV13 to TRBJ1-4, with D unclear. This specimen consisted of peripheral blood, obtained 28 days after the second AZD1222 dose. This sequence was found in an adult who received the AZD1222 COVID-19 vaccine. Here the CDR3 reads CASSLGVTATNEKLFF. Written as DNA, the CDR3 is TGTGCCAGCAGCTTAGGCGTCACCGCAACTAATGAAAAACTGTTTTTT.